One sample yielded the 16 T cell receptor beta chains listed below, sequenced in a study of graft-versus-host responses after intestinal transplantation. Repertoires were generated with immunoSEQ multiplex PCR, while TCRdb's copy carries only in-frame clones and drops some. The sample contains 60,000 or so clones, about 93% of which appear only once. The sample was PBMCs, taken roughly 120 days after intestinal transplantation. Receptor source: a human patient who received an intestinal transplant, so some T cells may come from the graft donor.

The chain carries TRBV2 and TRBJ1-2; possibly TRBD1 for D (6 bases). The germline gives CDR1 SNHLY, CDR2 FYNNEI. The CDR3 sequence is 15 residues long. Trimming pared 6 bases from V and 4 bases from J, leaving 18 bases between. CDR3 region: CASRRGQGSVYGYTF. CDR3 in DNA: TGTGCCAGCAGGAGGGGCCAGGGGTCGGTCTATGGCTACACCTTC.

Notes on this clone: Other DNA sequences in the sample encode the same CDR3. The gene calls are TRBV27 and TRBJ2-7; D gene unclear. Germline V gene lookup returns CDR1 MNHEY and CDR2 SMNVEV (reference sequence). Trimming took off 5 bases at V and 6 bases at J, with 14 bases between the two ends. The CDR3 is made up of 13 amino acids. CDR3 coding DNA: TGTGCCAGCAGTGAGACCCGGCTAGGCGAGCAGTACTTC. As protein: CASSETRLGEQYF.

The rearrangement links TRBV27 to TRBJ2-1, with D unclear. This CDR3 has 16 residues. Germline CDR1 and CDR2: MNHEY and SMNVEV (reference sequence). V lost 2 bases to trimming and J lost 0 bases, with 11 bases between them. Here the CDR3 reads CASSLLSESSYNEQFF. In DNA form, the CDR3 reads TGTGCCAGCAGTTTACTGTCAGAGAGCTCCTACAATGAGCAGTTCTTC.

J is TRBJ1-5 and V is TRBV6-5; a weak D match, TRBD1 (5 bases). The germline V and J ends were trimmed by 5 bases and 4 bases, with 12 bases remaining between them. The CDR3 totals 14 residues. The germline V gene has CDR1 MNHEY and CDR2 SVGAGI. The CDR3 sequence: CASSPGGGNQPQHF. CDR3 sequence (DNA): TGTGCCAGCAGTCCTGGTGGGGGGAATCAGCCCCAGCATTTT.

This rearrangement joins TRBV6-1 to TRBJ1-5; D is perhaps TRBD1 (5 bases). The germline V gene has CDR1 MNHNS and CDR2 SASEGT. This CDR3 spans 18 amino acids. Trimming left V 2 bases short and J 2 bases short, with 19 bases between. This CDR3 is CASSELGSAQGGNQPQHF. Here the CDR3 DNA reads TGTGCCAGCAGTGAATTGGGCAGCGCCCAAGGGGGCAATCAGCCCCAGCATTTT.

The genes are TRBV7-9 and TRBJ1-4; 7 bases align to TRBD1. The V gene's germline CDR1 is SEHNR and CDR2 FQNEAQ (reference sequence). The CDR3 sequence is 15 residues long. The J segment lost 7 bases and the V segment lost 5 bases, leaving 10 bases of the junction unmatched. CDR3 protein: CASSTRTEGAEKLFF. As DNA, the CDR3 is TGTGCCAGCAGCACGAGGACGGAGGGGGCTGAAAAACTGTTTTTT.

This chain uses TRBV28 with TRBJ2-3; 10 bases are a match to TRBD2. Germline lookup yields CDR1 MDHEN and CDR2 SYDVKM. With 6 bases clipped from V and 0 bases from J, the junction kept 12 bases outside the gene matches. CDR3 size: 18 residues. As DNA, the CDR3 is TGTGCCAGCAGGCCTATTAGCGGGAGGTATTCTAGCACAGATACGCAGTATTTT. Residues: CASRPISGRYSSTDTQYF.

V gene TRBV5-1 combines with J gene TRBJ2-5; 7 nucleotides line up with TRBD1. This CDR3 has 15 residues. V was clipped by 6 bases and J by 4 bases; unmatched bases: 12. Germline CDR1 reads SGHRS; CDR2 reads YFSETQ. The CDR3 DNA follows: TGCGCCAGCAACCCTGCAGGCAGGGGGAGAGAGACCCAGTACTTC. Its protein product is CASNPAGRGRETQYF.

Within the sample, this clone is medium-sized. The rearrangement uses TRBV2 and TRBJ2-7, with 13 bases aligning to TRBD2. The V gene end was trimmed by 6 bases and the J gene end by 0 bases; junction bases not matched to a gene: 5. The CDR3 covers 16 residues. The germline CDR1 and CDR2 sequences are SNHLY and FYNNEI. The CDR3 region is CASSSGTSGVSYEQYF. CDR3 sequence (DNA): TGTGCCAGCAGCTCCGGGACTAGCGGGGTCTCCTACGAGCAGTACTTC. Complete variable domain (other parts from reference TRBV2 and TRBJ2-7): EPEVTQTPSHQVTQMGQEVILRCVPISNHLYFYWYRQILGQKVEFLVSFYNNEISEKSEIFDDQFSVERPDGSNFTLKIRSTKLEDSAMYFCASSSGTSGVSYEQYFGPGTRLTVT.

Comments on this clone: One junction end disagrees with the germline gene, perhaps due to a read error. The chain combines TRBV6-6 with TRBJ1-1; maybe TRBD1 (5 bases). This CDR3 region has 15 residues. Germline V gene sequence: CDR1 MNHNY, CDR2 SVGAGI (reference sequence). DNA for the CDR3: TGTGCCAGCAGTTACCCACCCGGGGGGAACGCTGAAGCTTTCTTT. It encodes CASSYPPGGNAEAFF.

V usage is TRBV7-8 and J usage is TRBJ2-7; TRBD2 matches 10 bases. V lost 5 bases and J lost 0; bases outside the gene matches: 4. The CDR3 is 15 amino acids. Germline CDR1 and CDR2: SGHVS and FQNEAQ. DNA for the CDR3: TGTGCCAGCAGCGAACTAGCGGGGAGCTCCTACGAGCAGTACTTC. Translation gives CASSELAGSSYEQYF.

The V gene is TRBV9, the J gene TRBJ1-1, with no clear D. Per germline, CDR1 SGDLS and CDR2 YYNGEE. V lost 0 bases to trimming and J lost 2 bases, with 11 bases between them. The CDR3 is 15 residues long. The CDR3 bases are TGTGCCAGCAGCGTAGATTGGGCGTTAAACACTGAAGCTTTCTTT. Amino acid sequence: CASSVDWALNTEAFF.

The J gene is TRBJ1-5, the V gene TRBV18; D uncertain. Trimming shortened V by 4 bases and J by 1 base, and 11 bases separated the two germline ends. Germline loops: CDR1 KGHSH, CDR2 LQKENI. The CDR3 is 15 amino acids. The CDR3 here is CASSQGAGSNQPQHF. The DNA of the CDR3 is TGTGCCAGCTCACAGGGCGCGGGGAGCAATCAGCCCCAGCATTTT.

This chain joins TRBV5-6 and TRBJ1-1, with D unresolved. CDR3 length equals 14 residues. The ends were cut back, 1 base at V and 1 base at J, with 8 bases in the middle. Per the germline V gene, CDR1 is SGHDT and CDR2 is YYEEEE. The CDR3 DNA reads TGTGCCAGCAGCTTGATTACCGAGAACACTGAAGCTTTCTTT. It translates to CASSLITENTEAFF.

CDR3 sequence (DNA): TGTGCCAGCAGTTTATGGACTAGCGGGGGAGCAGATACGCAGTATTTT. Translation gives CASSLWTSGGADTQYF. The genes are TRBV28 and TRBJ2-3, with 12 bases aligning to TRBD2. Unmatched junction bases numbered 2, after V lost 0 bases and J lost 4 bases. In germline, CDR1 is MDHEN, CDR2 SYDVKM. The CDR3 consists of 16 residues.

The chain has TRBV5-1 and TRBJ2-7; 8 bases are a match to TRBD1. This CDR3 comprises 14 residues. The junction had 6 bases not matched to a gene; V was cut back by 0 bases and J by 7 bases. CDR1 is SGHRS, CDR2 YFSETQ, per germline. The CDR3: CASSLGQGSSEQYF. In nucleotides, the CDR3 is TGCGCCAGCAGCTTGGGACAGGGGTCCTCGGAGCAGTACTTC.